This TCR beta chain was identified in a study of blood T cell repertoires in COVID-19. The authors' processing: Scientists estimated how many nucleated cells there were by amplifying reference gene primers. Sequenced by immunoSEQ multiplex PCR; TCRdb stores in-frame clones only, minus some. That table furnishes V, J and clone size, whereas the DNA furnished D and trimming. The table records roughly 120,000 clones, 70% to 90% of them present only once. The CDR3 is made up of 14 amino acids. The V segment lost 4 bases and the J segment 4 bases; nucleotides outside the gene matches: 4. CDR1 is MNHEY, CDR2 SVGAGI, per germline.

The TCR comes from a young man with acute or convalescent COVID-19. The V call is TRBV6-5, the J call TRBJ2-1, with 7 bases lining up with TRBD2. Sequences were obtained from peripheral blood. The CDR3 sequence: CASSWRESYNEQFF. The CDR3 DNA follows: TGTGCCAGCAGTTGGCGGGAGTCGTACAATGAGCAGTTCTTC.